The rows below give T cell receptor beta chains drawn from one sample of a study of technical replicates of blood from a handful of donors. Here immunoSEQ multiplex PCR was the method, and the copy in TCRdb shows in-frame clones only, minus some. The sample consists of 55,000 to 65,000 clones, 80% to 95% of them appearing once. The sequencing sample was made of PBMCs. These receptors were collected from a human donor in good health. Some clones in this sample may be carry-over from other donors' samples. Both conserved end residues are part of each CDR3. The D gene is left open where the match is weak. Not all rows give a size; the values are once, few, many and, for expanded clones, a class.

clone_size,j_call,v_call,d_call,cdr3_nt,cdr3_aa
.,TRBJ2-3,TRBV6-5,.,TGTGCCAGCAGTTACGCGAAGGGGAGGCAGGATACGCAGTATTTT,CASSYAKGRQDTQYF
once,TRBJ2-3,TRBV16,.,TGTGCCAGCAGCCAGCGACGGGACACAGATACGCAGTATTTT,CASSQRRDTDTQYF
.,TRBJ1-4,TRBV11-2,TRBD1,TGTGCCAGCAGAGGAAACAGGGGCTGGGGTGAAAAACTGTTTTTT,CASRGNRGWGEKLFF
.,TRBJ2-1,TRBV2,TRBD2,TGTGCCAGCAGGGCGACTAGCGTCGGTGAGCAGTTCTTC,CASRATSVGEQFF
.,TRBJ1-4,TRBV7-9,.,TGTGCCAGCAGCTTCCTCCCTGTGGGGCGGGGGCGGTCTAATGAAAAACTGTTTTTT,CASSFLPVGRGRSNEKLFF
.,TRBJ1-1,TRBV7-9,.,TGTGCCAGCAGCCCGGGCCGGGGATTGGACACTGAAGCTTTCTTT,CASSPGRGLDTEAFF
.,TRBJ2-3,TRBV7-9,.,TGTGCCAGCAGCCCAGAAACAGATACGCAGTATTTT,CASSPETDTQYF
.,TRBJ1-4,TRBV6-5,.,TGTGCCAGCAGTTACTCGACGGCAGGGTCAGGTGAAAAACTGTTTTTT,CASSYSTAGSGEKLFF
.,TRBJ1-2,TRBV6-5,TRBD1,TGTGCCAGCAGTTACCTTCAGGGGGGCTATGGCTACACCTTC,CASSYLQGGYGYTF
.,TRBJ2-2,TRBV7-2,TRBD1,TGTGCCAGCAGCTTAGTTCCGGGACAGGGATCGGTCGGGGAGCTGTTTTTT,CASSLVPGQGSVGELFF
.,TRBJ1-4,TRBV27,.,TGTGCCAGCAGTTTTCATGGAGGGTATGAAAAACTGTTTTTT,CASSFHGGYEKLFF
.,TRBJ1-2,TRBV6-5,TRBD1,TGTGCCAGCAGGGGGACTCTTGACAGGGTGGGCTACACCTTC,CASRGTLDRVGYTF
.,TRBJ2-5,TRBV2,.,TGTGCCAGCAGTTTTGGCAGGGGAGAGACCCAGTACTTC,CASSFGRGETQYF
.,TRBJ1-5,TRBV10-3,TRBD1,TGTGCCATCAGTGAGGGACAGGGAAATCAGCCCCAGCATTTT,CAISEGQGNQPQHF
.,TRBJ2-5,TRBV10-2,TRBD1,TGCGCCACCTACAGTCAGGGGGCGTCTTCCCAGTACTTC,CATYSQGASSQYF
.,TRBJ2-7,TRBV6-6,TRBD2,TGTGCCAGCAGTTATTACGGGAGGCTTTACGAGCAGTACTTC,CASSYYGRLYEQYF
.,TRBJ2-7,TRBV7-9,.,TGTGCCAGCAGCTTAGCCTCTGGACAGACCTACGAGCAGTACTTC,CASSLASGQTYEQYF
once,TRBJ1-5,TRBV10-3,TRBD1,TGTGCCACCGCGGGACAGGGGTCGAGCAATCAGCCCCAGCATTTT,CATAGQGSSNQPQHF
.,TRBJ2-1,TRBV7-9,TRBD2,TGTGCCAGCAGCTTAGCTAGCGGGGGGCGGAATGAGCAGTTCTTC,CASSLASGGRNEQFF
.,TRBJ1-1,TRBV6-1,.,TGTGCCAGTCAGAGGGGGACTGAAGCTTTCTTT,CASQRGTEAFF
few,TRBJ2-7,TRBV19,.,TGTGCCAGTAGTATTGAGGACAGCTACGAGCAGTACTTC,CASSIEDSYEQYF
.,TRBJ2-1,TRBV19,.,TGTGCCAGTAGTAAGGAGCGGGCCGGCAGGTCTGAGCAGTTCTTC,CASSKERAGRSEQFF
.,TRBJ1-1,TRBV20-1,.,TGCAGTGCTATCCTTGCTGAAGCTTTCTTT,CSAILAEAFF
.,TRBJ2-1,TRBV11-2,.,TGTGCCAGCAGCCCCCCGGGCAATGAGCAGTTCTTC,CASSPPGNEQFF
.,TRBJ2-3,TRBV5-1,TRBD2,TGCGCCAGCAGCTTGGCTCTAGCGGGGATTAGCACAGATACGCAGTATTTT,CASSLALAGISTDTQYF
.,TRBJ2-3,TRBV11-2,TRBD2,TGTGCCAGCAGCTTAGATCGTGGGAGGGCCACAGATACGCAGTATTTT,CASSLDRGRATDTQYF
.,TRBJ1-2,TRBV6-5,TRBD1,TGTGCCAGCAGTTACTCCGACAGGGGAAACTATGGCTACACCTTC,CASSYSDRGNYGYTF
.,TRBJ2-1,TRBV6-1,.,TGTGCCAGCAGTGACCCAGGGTACCAATACAATGAGCAGTTCTTC,CASSDPGYQYNEQFF
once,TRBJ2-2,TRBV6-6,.,TGTGCCAGCAGTTACTATTCTGGTTCGGCCGGGGAGCTGTTTTTT,CASSYYSGSAGELFF
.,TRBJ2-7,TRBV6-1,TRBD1,TGTGCCAGCAGTTCCCGGGACAGGGGCTCCGAGCAGTACTTC,CASSSRDRGSEQYF
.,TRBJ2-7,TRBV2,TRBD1,TGTGCCAGCAGCGTCCGGACAGGGGGCGTCGACGAGCAGTACTTC,CASSVRTGGVDEQYF
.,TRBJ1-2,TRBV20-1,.,TGCAGTGCCGGGAGAGGCTATGGCTACACCTTC,CSAGRGYGYTF
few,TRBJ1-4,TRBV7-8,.,TGTGCCAGCAGCTTCCCTCGCCAGGGCGGTGGAACTAATGAAAAACTGTTTTTT,CASSFPRQGGGTNEKLFF
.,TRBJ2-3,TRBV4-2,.,TGTGCCAGCAGCTCCCGGGTAGCGACCCCCACAGATACGCAGTATTTT,CASSSRVATPTDTQYF
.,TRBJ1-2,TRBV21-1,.,TGTGCCAGCAACCCCAGGGGACAGATTAACTATGGCTACACCTTC,CASNPRGQINYGYTF
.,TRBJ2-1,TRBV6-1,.,TGTGCCAGCAGGGGGGGGGCCTCCAATGAGCAGTTCTTC,CASRGGASNEQFF
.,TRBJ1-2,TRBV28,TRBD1,TGTGCCAGCAGCTCCCCGGGACAGAAAACCTATGGCTACACCTTC,CASSSPGQKTYGYTF
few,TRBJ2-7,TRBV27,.,TGTGCCAGCAGTCCCTTAGGGGTGGAGCAGTACTTC,CASSPLGVEQYF
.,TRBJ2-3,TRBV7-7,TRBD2,TGTGCCAGCCCTTCTTGCGGGAGAAGCACAGATACGCAGTATTTT,CASPSCGRSTDTQYF
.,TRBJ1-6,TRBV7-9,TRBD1,TGTGCCAGCAGCTCGACAGGGGAGTCACCCCTCCACTTT,CASSSTGESPLHF
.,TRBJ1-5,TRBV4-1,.,TGCGCCAGCAGCCAAGCTATACCGATTCGGAATCGGGGGACGCCAGCGTCCCAGCATTTT,CASSQAIPIRNRGTPASQHF
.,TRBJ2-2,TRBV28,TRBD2,TGTGCCAGCAGTTTTCCTGGACTAGCTACCGGGGAGCTGTTTTTT,CASSFPGLATGELFF
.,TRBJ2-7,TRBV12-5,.,TGTGCTAGTGGTTTGATCATGGACAGATGGTCCTACGAGCAGTACTTC,CASGLIMDRWSYEQYF
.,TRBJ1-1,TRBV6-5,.,TGTGCCAGCAGTTCAGCCAGGGGCGCGAAAGCTTTCTTT,CASSSARGAKAFF
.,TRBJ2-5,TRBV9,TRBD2,TGTGCCAGCAGCGTAGCTGGGACTAGCGGTCCCCAAGAGACCCAGTACTTC,CASSVAGTSGPQETQYF
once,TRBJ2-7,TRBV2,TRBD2,TGTGCCAGCATTCTGACTAGCTCCTCTTCCGAGCAGTACTTC,CASILTSSSSEQYF
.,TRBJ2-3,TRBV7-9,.,TGTGCCAGCAGCTTGACTAGTGGTCCAGATACGCAGTATTTT,CASSLTSGPDTQYF
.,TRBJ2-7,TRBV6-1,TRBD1,TGTGCCAGCAGGACCCCGGGACAGACCTACGAGCAGTACTTC,CASRTPGQTYEQYF
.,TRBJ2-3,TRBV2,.,TGTGCCAGCAGGGGGGAGGCCCGCACAGATACGCAGTATTTT,CASRGEARTDTQYF
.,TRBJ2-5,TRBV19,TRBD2,TGTGCCAGTAGTATGGTTTGGGGGGGAATCGGGACCCAGTACTTC,CASSMVWGGIGTQYF
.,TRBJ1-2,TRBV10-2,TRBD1,TGCGCCAGCAGGGATTTGGACAGGGCTGGGGGCTACACCTTC,CASRDLDRAGGYTF
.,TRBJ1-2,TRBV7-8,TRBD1,TGTGCCAGCAGCTTAGAGGACAGGTCTAACTATGGCTACACCTTC,CASSLEDRSNYGYTF
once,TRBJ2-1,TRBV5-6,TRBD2,TGTGCCAGCAGCTTGGTCGGACTCCAGAGACTAGCGGGGGGGATCTTC,CASSLVGLQRLAGGIF